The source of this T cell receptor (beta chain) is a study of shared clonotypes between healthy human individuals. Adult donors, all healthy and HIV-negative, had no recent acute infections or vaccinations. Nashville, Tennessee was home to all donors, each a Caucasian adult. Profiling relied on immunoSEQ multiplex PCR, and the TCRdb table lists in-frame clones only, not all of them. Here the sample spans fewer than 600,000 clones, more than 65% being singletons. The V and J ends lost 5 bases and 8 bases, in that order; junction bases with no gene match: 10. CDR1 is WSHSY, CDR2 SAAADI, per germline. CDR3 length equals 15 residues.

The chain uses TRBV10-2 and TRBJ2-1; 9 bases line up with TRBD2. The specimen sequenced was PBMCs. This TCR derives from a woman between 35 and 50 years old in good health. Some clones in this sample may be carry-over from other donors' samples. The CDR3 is CASSIRLAAAYEQFF. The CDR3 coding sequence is TGCGCCAGCAGTATCCGACTAGCGGCCGCTTATGAGCAGTTCTTC.